This T cell receptor beta chain was recovered during a study of blood T cell repertoires in COVID-19. On the study more broadly: Sources were T cells, B-cell-depleted T cells, or PBMCs; the material itself was cDNA or gDNA.

V trimming: 4 bases; J trimming: 5 bases; junction bases outside the gene matches: 10. This CDR3 comprises 15 residues. Germline values: CDR1 SGHNT, CDR2 YYREEE (reference sequence). Sequenced by immunoSEQ multiplex PCR; TCRdb stores in-frame clones only, minus some. The sample lists a few hundred thousand clones; approximately 85% were seen once. Donors were grouped by their self-reported clinical history. The rearrangement links TRBV5-4 to TRBJ2-3; TRBD2 matches at 7 bases. Sequencing was carried out using PBMCs or T cells enriched from blood (not recorded which). This receptor was identified in a woman aged 45-59 years who had been exposed to COVID-19. As DNA, the CDR3 is TGTGCCAGCAGCCGAGAGCGGGGTCCAGGAGATACGCAGTATTTT. This translates into CASSRERGPGDTQYF.